The present T cell receptor (beta chain) was sequenced within a study of graft-versus-host responses after intestinal transplantation. On the study more broadly: The recipients all started with anti-thymocyte globulin induction and then took tacrolimus and steroids for 3 to 4 years.

With respect to this clone: As yet, its antigen is unknown.

This CDR3 is built from 15 residues. Germline V CDR1 and CDR2: SGHTA, FQGTGA. Trimming cost V 4 bases and J 3 bases, with 13 bases left between them. Libraries were prepared by immunoSEQ multiplex PCR; TCRdb keeps only in-frame clonotypes and omits some of them. This table has about 70,000 clones, 90% appearing once. This clonotype was sampled from a human donor who was the organ donor for an intestinal transplant. The rearrangement uses TRBV7-3 and TRBJ2-4, with a weak D call TRBD1 (6 bases). Source: unstimulated CD8+ T cells sorted from spleen or lymph node cells, taken before transplant. The CDR3 protein is CASSSGEGGKNIQYF. In DNA, the CDR3 is TGTGCCAGCAGCTCAGGGGAAGGAGGCAAAAACATTCAGTACTTC.